The 14 T cell receptor beta chains below come from one sample, sequenced in a study of PD-1 blockade in mismatch repair-deficient tumors. TCRdb's copy holds only in-frame clones and misses some; the assay was immunoSEQ multiplex PCR. The sample comprises 90,000 to 130,000 clones, roughly 80% of which are singletons, and roughly 4.5% rests with the top ten. This sample comprised peripheral blood, obtained roughly 60 weeks after starting pembrolizumab. The receptors here all came from an adult with mismatch repair-deficient cancer.

V is TRBV11-2 and J is TRBJ1-2; D ambiguous. The CDR3 is 13 amino acids. Germline CDR1 is SGHAT and CDR2 is FQNNGV. The V end was cut by 0 bases, the J end by 5 bases, with 7 bases between. CDR3 sequence (DNA): TGTGCCAGCAGCTTAGACACACTATATGGCTACACCTTC. Its translation: CASSLDTLYGYTF.

The V call is TRBV9, the J call TRBJ2-7; D possibly corresponds to TRBD2 (5 bases). In germline, CDR1 is SGDLS, CDR2 YYNGEE. Between the trimmed V and J ends, which lost 0 bases and 3 bases, there was a span of 13 bases. CDR3 length equals 15 residues. The CDR3 sequence is CASSVEPASSYEQYF. The CDR3 DNA is TGTGCCAGCAGCGTAGAACCAGCTAGCAGCTACGAGCAGTACTTC.

This clone was seen more than once but under ten times. J is TRBJ1-2 and V is TRBV7-3; D is ambiguous. Germline V gives CDR1 SGHTA, CDR2 FQGTGA. The germline V and J ends were trimmed by 4 bases and 2 bases, with 5 bases remaining between them. The CDR3 contains 12 residues. The CDR3 nucleotides read TGTGCCAGCAGCTCTGGGAACTATGGCTACACCTTC. Residues: CASSSGNYGYTF.

The chain joins TRBV5-1 to TRBJ2-1, with 9 bases that match TRBD2. The CDR3 totals 15 residues. The germline V gene encodes CDR1 SGHRS and CDR2 YFSETQ. The ends lost 5 bases at V and 8 bases at J; junction bases unmatched: 11. The CDR3 is CASRSAGGPVDEQFF. For the CDR3, the DNA is TGCGCCAGCAGATCAGCGGGAGGACCGGTGGATGAGCAGTTCTTC.

The CDR3 here is CASSEQSRTEAFF. CDR3 DNA sequence: TGTGCCAGCAGTGAACAGTCGCGGACTGAAGCTTTCTTT. The chain has TRBV6-1 and TRBJ1-1; D remains unclear. CDR3 length: 13 residues. Germline assignment: CDR1 MNHNS and CDR2 SASEGT. Trimming took off 2 bases at V and 5 bases at J, with 9 bases between the two ends.

The chain links TRBV9 to TRBJ2-7; the D gene is possibly TRBD2 (6 bases). The V and J ends lost 1 base and 2 bases respectively, with 10 bases between them. This CDR3 spans 14 amino acids. From germline, CDR1 is SGDLS and CDR2 YYNGEE. The CDR3 nucleotides are TGTGCCAGCAGCGTACTCGGGAGCACCTACGAGCAGTACTTC. It codes for CASSVLGSTYEQYF.

This chain's CDR3 is CASSRGGQRGVTYEQYF. Here the CDR3 DNA reads TGTGCCAGCAGCCGGGGGGGGCAGCGGGGAGTCACCTACGAGCAGTACTTC. This chain joins TRBV7-8 and TRBJ2-7; 8 bases map to TRBD2. V dropped 5 bases and J dropped 2; count of bases not matched to a gene: 14. The CDR3 is 17 amino acids. Germline V gives CDR1 SGHVS, CDR2 FQNEAQ. The full variable domain, completed using reference TRBV7-8 and TRBJ2-7, is GAGVSQSPRYKVAKRGQDVALRCDPISGHVSLFWYQQALGQGPEFLTYFQNEAQLDKSGLPSDRFFAERPEGSVSTLKIQRTQQEDSAVYLCASSRGGQRGVTYEQYFGPGTRLTVT.

The rearrangement joins TRBV5-1 to TRBJ2-2; possible D gene TRBD1, 5 bases. The V gene lost 0 bases and the J gene lost 6 bases, with 12 bases spanning the gap. In germline, CDR1 is SGHRS, CDR2 YFSETQ. CDR3 length equals 15 residues. The CDR3 loop reads CASSLDSRAAGELFF. The CDR3 coding sequence is TGCGCCAGCAGCTTGGATTCCAGGGCAGCCGGGGAGCTGTTTTTT.

The V and J genes are TRBV19 and TRBJ1-5, with D perhaps matching TRBD1 (5 bases). The germline V gene has CDR1 LNHDA and CDR2 SQIVND (reference sequence). Trimming removed 6 bases at V and 1 base at J, with 13 bases between. The CDR3 is made up of 15 amino acids. The CDR3 DNA sequence: TGTGCCAGTAGGCCGAACCAGGGAAGCAATCAGCCCCAGCATTTT. Amino acids: CASRPNQGSNQPQHF.

The CDR3 reads CASSLEGPGELFF. In DNA form, the CDR3 reads TGCGCCAGCAGCTTGGAAGGGCCCGGGGAGCTGTTTTTT. The V and J genes are TRBV5-1 and TRBJ2-2; D gene ambiguous. V dropped 0 bases and J dropped 6 bases, with 6 bases sitting between them. CDR1 SGHRS and CDR2 YFSETQ come from the germline V gene. CDR3 length equals 13 residues.

This chain joins TRBV21-1 and TRBJ1-1; TRBD1 was called by the table and not checked on the DNA. TRBV21-1 is reported as a pseudogene. This CDR3 is built from 18 residues. The CDR3 spells CASSLGGAGQGLNTEAFF. As DNA, the CDR3 is TGTGCCAGCAGTCTAGGGGGGGCAGGACAGGGCTTGAACACTGAAGCTTTCTTT.

CDR3 sequence (DNA): TGTGCCAGCAGCGGCGGGACTAACCTCTACGAGCAGTACTTC. It yields the protein CASSGGTNLYEQYF. The rearrangement links TRBV11-3 to TRBJ2-7; 7 bases line up with TRBD2. This CDR3 region has 14 residues. Germline V gene lookup returns CDR1 SGHNT and CDR2 YENEEA. J gave up 3 bases and V 5 bases, and 7 bases lay outside the gene matches.

The sample holds a few counts of this clone. The chain links TRBV6-1 to TRBJ2-2, with 12 bases that match TRBD2. The CDR3 consists of 15 residues. CDR1 MNHNS and CDR2 SASEGT come from the germline V gene. V was pared by 8 bases and J by 7 bases, with 8 bases of the junction left unmatched. In nucleotides, the CDR3 is TGTGCCAGCCGACTAGCGGGAGCGATAATCGGGGAGCTGTTTTTT. It specifies CASRLAGAIIGELFF.

The V call is TRBV2, the J call TRBJ1-2, with TRBD1 as a possible D gene (5 bases). The germline CDR1 and CDR2 sequences are SNHLY and FYNNEI. The CDR3 runs to 13 residues. Between the trimmed V and J ends, which lost 8 bases and 4 bases, there was a span of 14 bases. In DNA, the CDR3 is TGTGCCAGCGGAGGGGAGGTCGGCTATGGCTACACCTTC. Encoded protein: CASGGEVGYGYTF. Filled out from reference TRBV2 and TRBJ1-2, the complete variable domain reads EPEVTQTPSHQVTQMGQEVILRCVPISNHLYFYWYRQILGQKVEFLVSFYNNEISEKSEIFDDQFSVERPDGSNFTLKIRSTKLEDSAMYFCASGGEVGYGYTFGSGTRLTVV.